The source of this TCR beta chain is a study of technical replicates of blood from a few donors. Measured with immunoSEQ multiplex PCR; TCRdb has only the in-frame clones, and not every one. Here the sample spans over 85,000 clones, roughly 93% being singletons. In germline, CDR1 is MNHEY, CDR2 SVGAGI. This CDR3 comprises 12 residues. J lost 5 bases, V lost 5 bases, and 2 bases had no gene match. The source of this sequence is a human donor in good health. This chain links TRBV6-5 with TRBJ1-2; 7 bases match TRBD1. Material: T cells isolated from PBMCs. The CDR3 region is CASSPTGYGYTF. The CDR3 coding sequence is TGTGCCAGCAGTCCGACAGGGTATGGCTACACCTTC.